These 19 T cell receptor beta chains were sequenced from one sample in a study of T cells in Graves' hyperthyroidism and ophthalmopathy. The source material, RNA transcripts, was used to amplify TCR beta CDR3 regions. The TCR CDR3 first-round RT-PCR relied on the HTBI primer set. MiXCR, applied by TCRdb to the multiplex PCR reads, yields one record per CDR3 protein. The sample yields approximately 610,000 distinct CDR3 sequences, 16% seen once. The sample was blood. The receptor source for this set is a young woman with Graves' hyperthyroidism.

This clonotype came up many times. This chain links TRBV18 with TRBJ2-1; D may be TRBD1 or TRBD2 (5 bases each). The CDR3 is 15 amino acids. Per germline, CDR1 KGHSH and CDR2 LQKENI. V lost 3 bases and J lost 7, with 16 bases in between. The CDR3 coding sequence is TGTGCCAGCTCACCCCGGGAAGGGGCATTGAATGAGCAGTTCTTC. Translating it yields CASSPREGALNEQFF. The full variable domain, with the rest looked up from reference TRBV18 and TRBJ2-1, is NAGVMQNPRHLVRRRGQEARLRCSPMKGHSHVYWYRQLPEEGLKFMVYLQKENIIDESGMPKERFSAEFPKEGPSILRIQQVVRGDSAAYFCASSPREGALNEQFFGPGTRLTVL.

This clonotype was detected a few times. The chain is built from TRBV4-3 and TRBJ2-2; D possibly corresponds to TRBD1 (6 bases). CDR3 length: 13 residues. CDR1 and CDR2 from the germline V gene are LGHNA and YSLEER. V lost 1 base to trimming and J lost 9 bases, with 9 bases between them. The CDR3 DNA sequence: TGCGCCAGCAGCCAAGCTAGGGGGAGGGAGCTGTTTTTT. This encodes CASSQARGRELFF.

This clonotype occurred a few times. V and J are TRBV20-1 and TRBJ2-1; TRBD2 matches at 8 bases. Germline assignment: CDR1 DFQATT and CDR2 SNEGSKA (reference sequence). The trim removed 6 bases at V and 7 bases at J, leaving 5 bases unmatched. This CDR3 is built from 12 residues. The CDR3 DNA reads TGCAGTGCCAGCGGGGGCGGGAATGAGCAGTTCTTC. Translated, it gives CSASGGGNEQFF.

In its sample, this clonotype was seen a few times. V gene TRBV6-1 combines with J gene TRBJ2-1, with a tentative D call TRBD1 (5 bases). The V end was cut by 6 bases, the J end by 5 bases, with 14 bases between. Per germline, CDR1 MNHNS and CDR2 SASEGT. The CDR3 contains 14 residues. The CDR3 loop reads CASRPLDTNNEQFF. The CDR3 nucleotides are TGTGCCAGCAGACCATTGGACACGAACAATGAGCAGTTCTTC.

Notes on this clonotype: A much larger clone differs from this one at a single base, so this may be a read error. The chain has TRBV12-3 or TRBV12-4 and TRBJ2-3; tentative D call: TRBD2 (6 bases). The CDR3 spans 14 residues. DNA for the CDR3: TGTGCCAGCAGTTTCGGGAGACGGGCAGATACGGAGTATTTT. Encoded protein: CASSFGRRADTEYF.

There are many counts of this clonotype. The chain has TRBV5-1 and TRBJ2-7; the D is unclear. CDR1 SGHRS and CDR2 YFSETQ come from the germline V gene. The CDR3 is 12 amino acids. V was cut by 4 bases and J by 3 bases, with 8 bases left in between. Written as DNA, the CDR3 is TGCGCCAGCAGCCCTGCCCTCTACGAGCAGTACTTC. This encodes CASSPALYEQYF.

This clonotype turned up a few times. The chain is built from TRBV3-1 and TRBJ1-2; the D is unclear. From germline, CDR1 is LGHDT and CDR2 YNNKEL (reference sequence). Trimming took 1 base from V and 8 from J, leaving 8 bases between them. This CDR3 contains 12 residues. CDR3 nucleotide sequence: TGTGCCAGCAGCCAAGGGAAAAACGGCTACACCTTC. Its protein product is CASSQGKNGYTF.

This rearrangement joins TRBV6-9 to TRBJ2-1; tentative D call: TRBD1 (7 bases). V lost 3 bases and J lost 6, with 15 bases in between. The CDR3 length is 15 residues. Germline CDR1 MNHGY, CDR2 SVAAGI. The CDR3 protein is CASSYRGEYSNEQFF. CDR3 bases: TGTGCCAGCAGTTACAGGGGGGAGTACTCCAATGAGCAGTTCTTC.

This clonotype came up many times. This chain joins TRBV18 and TRBJ2-5, with 7 bases fitting TRBD1. CDR3 length: 15 residues. Germline-derived CDR1 and CDR2 are KGHSH and LQKENI. V was pared by 3 bases and J by 1 base, with 5 bases of the junction left unmatched. In DNA form, the CDR3 reads TGTGCCAGCTCACCCCAAGGGACAGCCCAAGAGACCCAGTACTTC. Protein: CASSPQGTAQETQYF.

There are a few counts of this clonotype. J is TRBJ1-5 and V is TRBV6-2 or TRBV6-3; TRBD1 is a possible D gene (5 bases). V was cut by 6 bases and J by 2 bases, with 17 bases left in between. There are 16 residues in the CDR3. Germline CDR1 is MNHEY and CDR2 is SVGEGT. The CDR3: CASRSWDSRGNQPQHF. CDR3 coding DNA: TGTGCCAGCAGAAGTTGGGACTCCCGAGGCAATCAGCCCCAGCATTTT.

The V call is TRBV12-3 or TRBV12-4, the J call TRBJ2-5, with D perhaps given as TRBD1 or TRBD2 (5 bases each). The ends were cut back, 6 bases at V and 2 bases at J, with 16 bases in the middle. The CDR3 runs 15 residues. DNA for the CDR3: TGTGCCAGCAGCTTGGGGGAAACAAGTCAAGAGACCCAGTACTTC. Translating it yields CASSLGETSQETQYF.

This clonotype appeared many times. The chain employs TRBV7-9 and TRBJ2-3; TRBD2 aligns across 10 bases. J gave up 0 bases and V 4 bases, and 7 bases lay outside the gene matches. The CDR3 sequence is 17 residues long. Germline lookup yields CDR1 SEHNR and CDR2 FQNEAQ (reference sequence). The CDR3 protein is CASSSIAGGQSTDTQYF. DNA for the CDR3: TGTGCCAGCAGCTCGATAGCGGGGGGCCAAAGCACAGATACGCAGTATTTT.

The CDR3 loop is CASSLALGNEQFF. CDR3 DNA sequence: TGTGCCAGCAGCTTAGCACTTGGAAATGAGCAGTTCTTC. V and J are TRBV7-6 and TRBJ2-1; no clear D gene. V lost 0 bases and J lost 7, with 7 bases in between. CDR3 size: 13 residues. Per germline, CDR1 SGHVS and CDR2 FNYEAQ.

This clonotype turned up a few times. This sequence joins TRBV24-1 and TRBJ2-3, with no clear D. The V gene's germline CDR1 is KGHDR and CDR2 SFDVKD. The CDR3 runs 14 residues. Trimming removed 4 bases from V and 1 base from J, with 8 bases in between. CDR3 protein: CATSEKPGTDTQYF. The DNA of the CDR3 is TGTGCCACCAGTGAGAAACCGGGCACAGATACGCAGTATTTT.

This clonotype was seen many times. The chain uses TRBV28 and TRBJ1-2; the D gene is possibly TRBD1 (5 bases). The CDR3 length is 16 residues. The V and J ends lost 3 bases and 3 bases respectively, with 17 bases between them. The V gene's germline CDR1 is MDHEN and CDR2 SYDVKM. CDR3 in amino acids: CASSLRHRRGDYGYTF. In DNA form, the CDR3 reads TGTGCCAGCAGTTTGCGCCATCGCCGGGGGGACTATGGCTACACCTTC.

V and J are TRBV20-1 and TRBJ1-4; D gene uncertain. V was trimmed by 5 bases and J by 3 bases, leaving 10 bases between them. The germline V gene has CDR1 DFQATT and CDR2 SNEGSKA (reference sequence). This CDR3 is built from 13 residues. In DNA form, the CDR3 reads TGCAGTGCTGCTCCACGAGCTAATGAAAAACTGTTTTTT. Encoded protein: CSAAPRANEKLFF.

This clonotype was seen a handful of times. The gene calls are TRBV9 and TRBJ2-1; unclear D gene. Germline V CDR1 and CDR2: SGDLS, YYNGEE. V dropped 3 bases and J dropped 2 bases, with 12 bases sitting between them. This CDR3 contains 15 residues. CDR3 coding DNA: TGTGCCAGCAGCGACGCCCGGAGTCCCTACAATGAGCAGTTCTTC. As protein: CASSDARSPYNEQFF.

The chain couples TRBV12-3 or TRBV12-4 to TRBJ1-4; D gene ambiguous. V gave up 7 bases and J gave up 3 bases, with 15 bases separating them. This CDR3 is 15 amino acids long. The CDR3 DNA reads TGTGCCAGCACAGCGAACGGAGCAGCTAATGAAAAACTGTTTTTT. Encoded protein: CASTANGAANEKLFF.

This clonotype was observed a handful of times. This chain joins TRBV7-9 and TRBJ1-4; a weak D match, TRBD1 (5 bases). Trimming left V 7 bases short and J 7 bases short, with 22 bases between. In germline, CDR1 is SEHNR, CDR2 FQNEAQ (reference sequence). The CDR3 has 16 amino acids. As DNA, the CDR3 is TGTGCCAGCAATTCACCACCGGGGCAGGGTAGTGAAAAACTGTTTTTT. This gives the protein CASNSPPGQGSEKLFF.